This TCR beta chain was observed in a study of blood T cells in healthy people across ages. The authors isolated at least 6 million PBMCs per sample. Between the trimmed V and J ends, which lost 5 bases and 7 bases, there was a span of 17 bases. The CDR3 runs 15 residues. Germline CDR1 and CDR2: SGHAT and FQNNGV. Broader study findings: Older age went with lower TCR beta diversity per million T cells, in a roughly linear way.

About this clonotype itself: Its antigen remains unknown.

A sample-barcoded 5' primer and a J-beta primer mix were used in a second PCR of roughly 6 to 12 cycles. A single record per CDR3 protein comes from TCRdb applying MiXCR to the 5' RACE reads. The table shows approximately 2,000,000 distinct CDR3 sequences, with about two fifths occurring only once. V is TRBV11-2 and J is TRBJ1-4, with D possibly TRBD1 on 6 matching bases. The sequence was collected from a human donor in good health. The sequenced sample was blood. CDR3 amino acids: CASSAYRTETEKLFF. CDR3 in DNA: TGTGCCAGCAGCGCATACAGGACAGAAACTGAAAAACTGTTTTTT. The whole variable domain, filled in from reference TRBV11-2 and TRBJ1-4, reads EAGVAQSPRYKIIEKRQSVAFWCNPISGHATLYWYQQILGQGPKLLIQFQNNGVVDDSQLPKDRFSAERLKGVDSTLKIQPAKLEDSAVYLCASSAYRTETEKLFFGSGTQLSVL.